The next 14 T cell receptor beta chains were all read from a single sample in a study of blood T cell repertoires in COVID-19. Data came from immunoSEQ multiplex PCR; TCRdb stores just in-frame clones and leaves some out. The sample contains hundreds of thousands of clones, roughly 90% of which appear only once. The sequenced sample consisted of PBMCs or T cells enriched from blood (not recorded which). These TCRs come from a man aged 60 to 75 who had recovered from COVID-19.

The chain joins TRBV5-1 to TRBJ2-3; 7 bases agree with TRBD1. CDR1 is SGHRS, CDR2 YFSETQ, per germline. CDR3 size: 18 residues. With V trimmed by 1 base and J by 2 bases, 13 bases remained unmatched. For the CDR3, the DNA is TGCGCCAGCAGCTTGCAGACCCCCACAGGGGACCTCACAGATACGCAGTATTTT. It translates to CASSLQTPTGDLTDTQYF.

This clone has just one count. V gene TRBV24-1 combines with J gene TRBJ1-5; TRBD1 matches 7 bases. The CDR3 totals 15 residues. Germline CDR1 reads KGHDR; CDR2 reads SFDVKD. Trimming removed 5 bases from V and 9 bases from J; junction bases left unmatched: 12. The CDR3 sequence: CATSASEGALGPQHF. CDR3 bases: TGTGCCACCAGTGCCTCCGAGGGGGCCTTAGGGCCCCAGCATTTT.

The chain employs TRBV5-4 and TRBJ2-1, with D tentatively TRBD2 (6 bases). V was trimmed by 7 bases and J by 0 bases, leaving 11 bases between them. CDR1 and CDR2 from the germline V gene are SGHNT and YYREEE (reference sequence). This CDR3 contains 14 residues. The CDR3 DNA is TGTGCCAGCGGAATAGCGGACTCCTACAATGAGCAGTTCTTC. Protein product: CASGIADSYNEQFF.

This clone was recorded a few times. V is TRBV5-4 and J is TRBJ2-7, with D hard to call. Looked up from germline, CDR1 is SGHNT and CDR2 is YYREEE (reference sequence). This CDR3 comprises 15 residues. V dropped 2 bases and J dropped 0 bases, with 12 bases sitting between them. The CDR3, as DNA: TGTGCCAGCAGCTTTGGCGGCCAAAGCTCCTACGAGCAGTACTTC. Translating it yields CASSFGGQSSYEQYF.

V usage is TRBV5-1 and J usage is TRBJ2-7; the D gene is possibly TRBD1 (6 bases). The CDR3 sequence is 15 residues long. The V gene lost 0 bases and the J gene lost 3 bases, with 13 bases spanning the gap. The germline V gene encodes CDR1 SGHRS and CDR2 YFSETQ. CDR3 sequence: CASSLGQGPRYEQYF. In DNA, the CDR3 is TGCGCCAGCAGCTTGGGCCAGGGGCCCCGCTACGAGCAGTACTTC.

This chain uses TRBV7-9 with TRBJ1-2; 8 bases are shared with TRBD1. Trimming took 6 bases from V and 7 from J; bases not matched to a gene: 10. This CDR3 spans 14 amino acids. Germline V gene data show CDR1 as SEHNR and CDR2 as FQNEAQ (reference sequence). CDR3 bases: TGTGCCAGCAGATCGACAGGGGAGGCTTCTGGCTACACCTTC. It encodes CASRSTGEASGYTF.

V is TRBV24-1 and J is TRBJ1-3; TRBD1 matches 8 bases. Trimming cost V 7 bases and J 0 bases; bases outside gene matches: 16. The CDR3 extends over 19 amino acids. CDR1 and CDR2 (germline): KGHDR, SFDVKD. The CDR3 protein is CATSPTRPRGQRSGNTIYF. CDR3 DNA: TGTGCCACCAGCCCAACACGACCCAGGGGGCAGCGCTCTGGAAACACCATATATTTT.

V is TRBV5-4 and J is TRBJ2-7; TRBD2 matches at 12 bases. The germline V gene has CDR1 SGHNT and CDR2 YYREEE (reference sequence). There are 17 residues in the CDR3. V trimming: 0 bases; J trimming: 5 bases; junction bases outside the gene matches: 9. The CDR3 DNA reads TGTGCCAGCAGCTTGGCTGGATTTGGACTAGCGGGGAACGAGCAGTACTTC. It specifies CASSLAGFGLAGNEQYF. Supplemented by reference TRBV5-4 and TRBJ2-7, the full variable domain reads ETGVTQSPTHLIKTRGQQVTLRCSSQSGHNTVSWYQQALGQGPQFIFQYYREEENGRGNFPPRFSGLQFPNYSSELNVNALELDDSALYLCASSLAGFGLAGNEQYFGPGTRLTVT.

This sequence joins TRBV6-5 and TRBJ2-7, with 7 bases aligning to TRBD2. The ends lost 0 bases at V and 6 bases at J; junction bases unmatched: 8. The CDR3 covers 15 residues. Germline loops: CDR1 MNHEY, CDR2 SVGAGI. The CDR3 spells CASSYSAGVRGEQYF. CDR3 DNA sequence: TGTGCCAGCAGTTACTCTGCGGGAGTGCGTGGCGAGCAGTACTTC.

CDR3 amino acids: CASSPQGPNEQFF. The CDR3 DNA follows: TGTGCCAGCAGTCCACAGGGGCCCAATGAGCAGTTCTTC. The chain couples TRBV28 to TRBJ2-1; 7 nucleotides line up with TRBD1. This CDR3 contains 13 residues. V lost 5 bases and J lost 6; bases outside the gene matches: 4. Per germline, CDR1 MDHEN and CDR2 SYDVKM.

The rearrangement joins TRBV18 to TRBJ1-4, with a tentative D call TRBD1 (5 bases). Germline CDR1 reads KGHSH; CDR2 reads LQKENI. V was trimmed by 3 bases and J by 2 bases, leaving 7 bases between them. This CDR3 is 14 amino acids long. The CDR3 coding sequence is TGTGCCAGCTCACCTTCAGGGACTAATGAAAAACTGTTTTTT. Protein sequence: CASSPSGTNEKLFF. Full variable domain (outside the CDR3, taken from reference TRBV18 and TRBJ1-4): NAGVMQNPRHLVRRRGQEARLRCSPMKGHSHVYWYRQLPEEGLKFMVYLQKENIIDESGMPKERFSAEFPKEGPSILRIQQVVRGDSAAYFCASSPSGTNEKLFFGSGTQLSVL.

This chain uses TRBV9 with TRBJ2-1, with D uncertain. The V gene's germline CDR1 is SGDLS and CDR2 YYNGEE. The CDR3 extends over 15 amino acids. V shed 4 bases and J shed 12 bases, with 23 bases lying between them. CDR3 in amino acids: CASSLSDSLVRAQFF. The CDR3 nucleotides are TGTGCCAGCAGCCTAAGTGATTCTCTAGTACGCGCGCAGTTCTTC.

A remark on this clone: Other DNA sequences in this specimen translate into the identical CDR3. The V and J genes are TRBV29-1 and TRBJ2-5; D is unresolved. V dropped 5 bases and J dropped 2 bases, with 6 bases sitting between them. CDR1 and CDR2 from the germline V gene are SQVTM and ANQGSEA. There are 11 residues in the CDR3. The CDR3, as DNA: TGCAGCGTTTCAGTGCAAGAGACCCAGTACTTC. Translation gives CSVSVQETQYF. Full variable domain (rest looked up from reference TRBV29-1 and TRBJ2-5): SAVISQKPSRDICQRGTSLTIQCQVDSQVTMMFWYRQQPGQSLTLIATANQGSEATYESGFVIDKFPISRPNLTFSTLTVSNMSPEDSSIYLCSVSVQETQYFGPGTRLLVL.

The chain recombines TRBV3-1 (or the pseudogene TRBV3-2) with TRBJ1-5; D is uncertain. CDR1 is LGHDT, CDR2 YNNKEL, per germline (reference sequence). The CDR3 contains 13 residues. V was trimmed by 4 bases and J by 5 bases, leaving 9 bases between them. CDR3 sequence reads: CASSRSPDQPQHF. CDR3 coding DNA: TGTGCCAGCAGCCGATCCCCGGATCAGCCCCAGCATTTT.